The TCR beta chain described here comes from a study of OX40 agonist ivuxolimab in advanced cancers. Trimming shortened V by 0 bases and J by 0 bases, and 11 bases separated the two germline ends. The germline gives CDR1 LGHNA, CDR2 YNFKEQ. This CDR3 is built from 16 residues. Clones were read by immunoSEQ multiplex PCR, and TCRdb kept only the in-frame ones, dropping some. This table holds about 20,000 clones, approximately 87% found once. The clonotype was recovered from an adult with an advanced solid tumor such as melanoma, head and neck, liver or kidney cancer. The rearrangement joins TRBV4-2 to TRBJ2-5, with D possibly TRBD1 on 5 matching bases. Specimen: CD4+ or CD8+ T cells sorted from blood, collected in a trial of the OX40 agonist ivuxolimab. CDR3 sequence reads: CASSQDGAYDQETQYF. CDR3 in DNA: TGTGCCAGCAGCCAAGATGGGGCCTACGACCAAGAGACCCAGTACTTC.